The rows below give T cell receptor beta chains drawn from one sample of a study of blood T cell repertoires in COVID-19. Measured with immunoSEQ multiplex PCR; TCRdb has only the in-frame clones, and not every one. The sample contains around 250,000 clones, about 82% of which appear only once. The sample taken for sequencing was peripheral blood. These receptors were taken from a man in his forties or fifties with active or convalescent COVID-19. Each CDR3 is given with its conserved first and last residue. The order of the fields is V gene, J gene, clone size, D gene, CDR3 DNA, CDR3 protein. A D gene is named only where the DNA matches it firmly. For some rows the clone size is stated as once, few or many, or as a class when expanded; others skip it.

v_gene: TRBV7-9; j_gene: TRBJ2-3; abundance: NA; d_gene: TRBD2; CDR3nt: TGTGCCAGCAGTGGTAAGAAAGCGGGAGGAGTCACAGATACGCAGTATTTT; CDR3aa: CASSGKKAGGVTDTQYF
v_gene: TRBV2; j_gene: TRBJ1-5; abundance: NA; d_gene: TRBD1; CDR3nt: TGTGCCAGCAGTGGAGGGACAGGGGCGTTCAATCAGCCCCAGCATTTT; CDR3aa: CASSGGTGAFNQPQHF
v_gene: TRBV18; j_gene: TRBJ2-2; abundance: NA; d_gene: NA; CDR3nt: TGTGCCAGCTCACCACCGATTCAGCGCACCGGGGAGCTGTTTTTT; CDR3aa: CASSPPIQRTGELFF
v_gene: TRBV19; j_gene: TRBJ1-2; abundance: NA; d_gene: NA; CDR3nt: TGTGCCTCCCACTCCCAGGTCAGCTATGGCTACACCTTC; CDR3aa: CASHSQVSYGYTF
v_gene: TRBV13; j_gene: TRBJ2-1; abundance: NA; d_gene: NA; CDR3nt: TGTGCCAGCAGCCCGAACGGACTGCAGAGCTCCTACAATGAGCAGTTCTTC; CDR3aa: CASSPNGLQSSYNEQFF
v_gene: TRBV5-1; j_gene: TRBJ1-1; abundance: NA; d_gene: NA; CDR3nt: TGCGCCAGCAGCTTGGAGGGGGAAGCTTTCTTT; CDR3aa: CASSLEGEAFF
v_gene: TRBV2; j_gene: TRBJ2-7; abundance: NA; d_gene: NA; CDR3nt: TGTGCCAGCAGGGAGGGCTACGAGCAGTACTTC; CDR3aa: CASREGYEQYF
v_gene: TRBV27; j_gene: TRBJ1-6; abundance: NA; d_gene: NA; CDR3nt: TGTGCCAGCAGTTTAGGGCAGCCAGCCTATAATTCACCCCTCCACTTT; CDR3aa: CASSLGQPAYNSPLHF
v_gene: TRBV2; j_gene: TRBJ2-1; abundance: NA; d_gene: TRBD2; CDR3nt: TGTGCCAGCGGGGCTCGGGCTAGCGGGAACAATGAGCAGTTCTTC; CDR3aa: CASGARASGNNEQFF
v_gene: TRBV7-2; j_gene: TRBJ1-1; abundance: NA; d_gene: NA; CDR3nt: TGTGCCAGCAGCTTCAGGGGAGTTCGTGGAGCTTTCTTT; CDR3aa: CASSFRGVRGAFF
v_gene: TRBV12-5; j_gene: TRBJ2-1; abundance: NA; d_gene: NA; CDR3nt: TGTGCTAGTGGTTTGGGTTCGGGAAACAATGAGCAGTTCTTC; CDR3aa: CASGLGSGNNEQFF
v_gene: TRBV6-5; j_gene: TRBJ2-1; abundance: NA; d_gene: NA; CDR3nt: TGTGCCAGCAGTTACTCCGACAGGATCTACTACAATGAGCAGTTCTTC; CDR3aa: CASSYSDRIYYNEQFF
v_gene: TRBV19; j_gene: TRBJ2-3; abundance: NA; d_gene: TRBD2; CDR3nt: TGTGCCAGTAGTACCCTAGCGGGAGGATATACGCAGTATTTT; CDR3aa: CASSTLAGGYTQYF
v_gene: TRBV4-3; j_gene: TRBJ2-1; abundance: NA; d_gene: TRBD2; CDR3nt: TGCGCCAGCAGCCCGGGGGGGACCTACAATGAGCAGTTCTTC; CDR3aa: CASSPGGTYNEQFF
v_gene: TRBV9; j_gene: TRBJ2-7; abundance: NA; d_gene: NA; CDR3nt: TGTGCCAGCAGCGTAGGGGCGAGGGAGCGCGCGTACGAGCAGTACTTC; CDR3aa: CASSVGARERAYEQYF
v_gene: TRBV7-2; j_gene: TRBJ1-6; abundance: NA; d_gene: TRBD1; CDR3nt: TGTGCCAGCAGCTTAGAAACAGGGGGAAATTCACCCCTCCACTTT; CDR3aa: CASSLETGGNSPLHF
v_gene: TRBV6-5; j_gene: TRBJ1-4; abundance: once; d_gene: TRBD1; CDR3nt: TGTGCCAGCAGACGGACAGGGGGTAATGAAAAACTGTTTTTT; CDR3aa: CASRRTGGNEKLFF
v_gene: TRBV25-1; j_gene: TRBJ1-1; abundance: NA; d_gene: NA; CDR3nt: TGTGCCAGCAGTGAATACGAGGGTGTAATAACTGAAGCTTTCTTT; CDR3aa: CASSEYEGVITEAFF
v_gene: TRBV12-3/TRBV12-4; j_gene: TRBJ1-5; abundance: NA; d_gene: NA; CDR3nt: TGTGCCAGCAGCCTCTCAGGGGATCAGCCCCAGCATTTT; CDR3aa: CASSLSGDQPQHF
v_gene: TRBV5-1; j_gene: TRBJ2-5; abundance: NA; d_gene: TRBD2; CDR3nt: TGCGCCAGCAGCTTGTTAGGCCTAGCGGTAAAAGAGACCCAGTACTTC; CDR3aa: CASSLLGLAVKETQYF
v_gene: TRBV9; j_gene: TRBJ2-3; abundance: NA; d_gene: NA; CDR3nt: TGTGCCAGCAGCTCTAGGGAGGATACGCAGTATTTT; CDR3aa: CASSSREDTQYF
v_gene: TRBV3-1/TRBV3-2; j_gene: TRBJ1-4; abundance: NA; d_gene: TRBD1; CDR3nt: TGTGCCAGCAGCCCGCAGGGGGCCAAACTGTTTTTT; CDR3aa: CASSPQGAKLFF
v_gene: TRBV7-9; j_gene: TRBJ2-2; abundance: NA; d_gene: TRBD1; CDR3nt: TGTGCCAGCAGCCGCTGGGACAGGGACACCGGGGAGCTGTTTTTT; CDR3aa: CASSRWDRDTGELFF
v_gene: TRBV7-9; j_gene: TRBJ1-4; abundance: NA; d_gene: NA; CDR3nt: TGTGCCAGCAGCTTTTATCGGGGTTCAAATGAAAAACTGTTTTTT; CDR3aa: CASSFYRGSNEKLFF
v_gene: TRBV27; j_gene: TRBJ2-1; abundance: once; d_gene: NA; CDR3nt: TGTGCCAGCAGTAGCCCACAGGGTGGGATTCAGGAGCAGTTCTTC; CDR3aa: CASSSPQGGIQEQFF
v_gene: TRBV19; j_gene: TRBJ2-4; abundance: few; d_gene: TRBD2; CDR3nt: TGTGCCAGTAGTATACGCGGGAGGGACGATCATAGAAACATTCAGTACTTC; CDR3aa: CASSIRGRDDHRNIQYF
v_gene: TRBV5-4; j_gene: TRBJ2-5; abundance: NA; d_gene: TRBD2; CDR3nt: TGTGCCAGCAGCTCCCTGGGACTAGTTCAAGAGACCCAGTACTTC; CDR3aa: CASSSLGLVQETQYF
v_gene: TRBV7-9; j_gene: TRBJ2-7; abundance: NA; d_gene: NA; CDR3nt: TGTGCCAGCAGCTTACAAAATTTTGCGCAGGGGGGATCCTACGAGCAGTACTTC; CDR3aa: CASSLQNFAQGGSYEQYF
v_gene: TRBV6-6; j_gene: TRBJ1-6; abundance: NA; d_gene: TRBD1; CDR3nt: TGTGCCAGCAGCCGACCAGGGACAGGGACAGGGGGGTCGGTGTCACCCCTCCACTTT; CDR3aa: CASSRPGTGTGGSVSPLHF
v_gene: TRBV18; j_gene: TRBJ2-1; abundance: NA; d_gene: NA; CDR3nt: TGTGCCAGCTCGAACCAGGGACTGGGGCAGTTCTTC; CDR3aa: CASSNQGLGQFF
v_gene: TRBV2; j_gene: TRBJ1-6; abundance: few; d_gene: NA; CDR3nt: TGTGCCAGCAGTGACTCGCAGGGGTTTTCACCCCTCCACTTT; CDR3aa: CASSDSQGFSPLHF
v_gene: TRBV4-1; j_gene: TRBJ2-7; abundance: NA; d_gene: NA; CDR3nt: TGCGCCAGCAGCCAAGATTGGGCTGCGGGGGAGCAGTACTTC; CDR3aa: CASSQDWAAGEQYF
v_gene: TRBV27; j_gene: TRBJ1-1; abundance: NA; d_gene: TRBD1; CDR3nt: TGTGCCAGTAGTCCAGCTCCCGGGACAGGGCCCACTGAAGCTTTCTTT; CDR3aa: CASSPAPGTGPTEAFF
v_gene: TRBV4-1; j_gene: TRBJ2-7; abundance: NA; d_gene: NA; CDR3nt: TGCGCCAGCAGCCATAATAGCGGAAAGACCGCCTACGAGCAGTACTTC; CDR3aa: CASSHNSGKTAYEQYF
v_gene: TRBV19; j_gene: TRBJ1-1; abundance: NA; d_gene: NA; CDR3nt: TGTGCCAGTAGTAATCAGGGTTCGCCTGAAGCTTTCTTT; CDR3aa: CASSNQGSPEAFF
v_gene: TRBV13; j_gene: TRBJ1-3; abundance: NA; d_gene: TRBD1; CDR3nt: TGTGCCAGCAGCCCCCGACAGGGGCTAAACACCATATATTTT; CDR3aa: CASSPRQGLNTIYF
v_gene: TRBV9; j_gene: TRBJ1-4; abundance: NA; d_gene: NA; CDR3nt: TGTGCCAGCAAGAACACAACTAATGAAAAACTGTTTTTT; CDR3aa: CASKNTTNEKLFF
v_gene: TRBV6-5; j_gene: TRBJ1-3; abundance: NA; d_gene: NA; CDR3nt: TGTGCCAGCAGTAGACAGTCTTACTCTGGAAACACCATATATTTT; CDR3aa: CASSRQSYSGNTIYF
v_gene: TRBV12-3/TRBV12-4; j_gene: TRBJ2-7; abundance: NA; d_gene: NA; CDR3nt: TGTGCCAGCAGTCCCCTGGACTCCCACGAGCAGTACTTC; CDR3aa: CASSPLDSHEQYF
v_gene: TRBV5-8; j_gene: TRBJ2-2; abundance: few; d_gene: NA; CDR3nt: TGTGCCAGCAGCTTGGCGGGCGGGGAGCTGTTTTTT; CDR3aa: CASSLAGGELFF
v_gene: TRBV5-4; j_gene: TRBJ1-2; abundance: NA; d_gene: NA; CDR3nt: TGTGCCAGCAGCTTAGGGCCCGGGAGGGTTAACTATGGCTACACCTTC; CDR3aa: CASSLGPGRVNYGYTF
v_gene: TRBV27; j_gene: TRBJ1-1; abundance: NA; d_gene: TRBD1; CDR3nt: TGTGCCAGCAGTTTATATCCAGGGGGCAAGGAAGCTTTCTTT; CDR3aa: CASSLYPGGKEAFF
v_gene: TRBV5-1; j_gene: TRBJ1-1; abundance: NA; d_gene: NA; CDR3nt: TGCGCCAGCAGCTTGGAAACAGGAGAAGCTTTCTTT; CDR3aa: CASSLETGEAFF
v_gene: TRBV30; j_gene: TRBJ2-3; abundance: NA; d_gene: TRBD2; CDR3nt: TGTGCCTGGACCCCCGGGCTAGCGGGGGGAGGGGGTACGCAGTATTTT; CDR3aa: CAWTPGLAGGGGTQYF
v_gene: TRBV6-5; j_gene: TRBJ1-1; abundance: NA; d_gene: NA; CDR3nt: TGTGCCAGCCTCGTCTCAGGGAACACTGAAGCTTTCTTT; CDR3aa: CASLVSGNTEAFF
v_gene: TRBV19; j_gene: TRBJ2-2; abundance: few; d_gene: NA; CDR3nt: TGTGCCAGTAGTAGCAGTGGTCCCGGGGAGCTGTTTTTT; CDR3aa: CASSSSGPGELFF